This T cell receptor (beta chain) comes out of a study of regulatory T cells in long-lasting Graves disease (dated by TCRdb to the early 2020s). About the investigation overall: To count as having persistent Graves' disease, a patient had to have received antithyroid drug treatment for over 5 years with TSH receptor autoantibodies remaining persistently positive. TCR sequencing covered about 13 persistent and 20 newly diagnosed Graves' disease patients, around 33 samples in total. The study was conducted in China and was registered as a clinical trial. Antithyroid drugs had been taken for around 9.8 years on average by persistent Graves' disease patients in the clinical cohort. Persistent Graves' disease patients were compared with newly diagnosed Graves' disease patients by peripheral blood TCR sequencing and RNA sequencing.

Of note for this clonotype: This receptor's antigen is unknown. The sample holds no much larger clone one base away, and base qualities are not on file.

Results the study describes overall, beyond this receptor: The authors noted that the small sample size was a limitation that may lower accuracy. Preferential use of TRBV28, TRBJ1-2 and TRBJ2-5 was observed in persistent disease, whereas TRBV20-1 and TRBJ2-1 were favored in newly diagnosed disease. Lower TCR Shannon entropy and fewer highly expanded clones were observed in persistent Graves' disease patients than in newly diagnosed patients, which suggested clonal expansion. Only the TCR beta chain was sequenced and analyzed. Patients with persistent disease shared more public clonotypes (roughly 2,900) than newly diagnosed patients did (approximately 990). Only peripheral blood was studied, because thyroid tissue, the primary lesion, was inaccessible.

This specimen's time point label, per the study, means: persistent/refractory GD, antithyroid drugs over 5 years with positive TRAb. RNA was extracted from PBMCs in TRIzol for both TCR sequencing and RNA sequencing. The diagnosis of Graves' disease was made according to American Thyroid Association guidelines. The patients came from an endocrinology department in Xi'an, China. Each patient gave 8.5 to 9.5 milliliters of peripheral blood, collected in an EDTA anticoagulant tube. PBMCs were isolated by Ficoll Paque Plus density gradient separation without further T cell sorting. An Agilent 2100 Bioanalyzer and agarose gel were used to check RNA quality, while a NanoDrop 2000 measured RNA concentration. The library was prepared using multiplex PCR. Reads for this sample came from an Illumina HiSeq 4000. TCR beta libraries were built with iRepertoire HTBI primers and Arm-PCR amplification of CDR3 regions. PCR products were gel purified before sequencing. The original methods were these. Across samples, some 62 TRBV and around 15 TRBJ segments were identified and used for gene usage analysis of CDR3 amino acid clonotypes. COPE and FqMerger were used to merge filtered high-quality paired reads into contigs. BLAST was used to align contigs to IMGT TRBV, TRBD and TRBJ reference genes, with CDR3 defined following IMGT. Highly expanded clones were defined as clonotypes with a frequency above 0.1%. Repertoire diversity was measured by Shannon entropy, and V-J evenness by the Gini coefficient. Clonotypes shared by more than one individual were considered public. In-frame beta chains were kept once TCRdb had trimmed the public reads at Q25 with fastp and called clones with MiXCR. CDR3 protein duplicates are merged, each entry listing the most common genes and DNA. TCRdb's processing, not the authors' own work, is the source of the V and J calls. This sample comprises 360,000 or so distinct CDR3 sequences, roughly 25% of them detected only once. The ten largest clones take up approximately 28% of the sample.

Unmatched junction bases come to 11, with V trimmed by 4 bases and J by 5 bases. The CDR3 starts with the cysteine, ends with the phenylalanine, and has 16 residues. CDR3 DNA only is kept here, 48 bases in frame from base 1. Based on the germline V gene, the CDR1 and CDR2 sequences are SGHRS and YFSETQ. The receptor's source is a woman aged 40-49 years with Graves disease. Donor details come from another sample of the same person, matched by shared clones. The sample in question was peripheral blood mononuclear cells (PBMCs), obtained when the disease was refractory, from a patient treated with antithyroid drugs. The chain uses TRBV5-1 and TRBJ2-5; TRBD1 aligns with 10 central bases. The sequenced DNA is TGCGCCAGCAGCCGAGCTACGACAGGGGGCGGTGAGACCCAGTACTTC. This yields the protein CASSRATTGGGETQYF.